This T cell receptor beta chain emerged from a study of blood T cell repertoires in COVID-19 (TCRdb year 2020). About the full investigation: Samples covering the acute and convalescent phases of COVID-19 were provided by collaborators in the United States, Italy and Spain. The prospective study material was composed of cDNA or gDNA derived from T cells, B-cell-depleted T cells, or PBMCs. The dataset comprised deeply sampled blood TCRbeta repertoires from subjects exposed to, actively infected with, or recovered from COVID-19. The repertoires were released in a freely available public database meant as a resource for research on the immune response to SARS-CoV-2. The samples were drawn from the first 160 participants of the ongoing ImmuneRACE study and from 950 to 1,500 subjects provided by 6 global collaborators. Sample metadata almost always included a de-identified subject ID, COVID-19 status, age in years and sex. Where HLA class I and class II types were available, the types were taken from metadata supplied by the sample provider, not from assay-based typing. Study-wide findings and limitations: Clinical and demographic metadata were provided uncurated, with the amount varying by source and participant.

TCRbeta CDR3 regions were amplified from genomic DNA by means of the immunoSEQ Assay, a bias-controlled multiplex PCR. On the study's bioinformatics: Nucleated cell counts per sample were estimated from amplification of reference gene primers within the assay. To quantify the absolute abundance of each unique TCRbeta CDR3 rearrangement, sequence reads were collapsed and filtered. For each sample, productive Simpson clonality was calculated as the square root of Simpson's diversity index over productive rearrangements. The clones in this table, taken by TCRdb from immuneACCESS, are in-frame only. Not every clone is retained; where verified, under half of the shortfall comes from an unresolved V gene, and the cause of the rest is unknown. The V and J calls and the clone size are those of that table, but D and trimming were determined from the DNA. The sample profile shows roughly 110,000 clones; approximately 85% of them were found once. In total, the top ten clones hold about 6.1% of the sample.

Based on the germline V gene, the CDR1 and CDR2 sequences are MDHEN and SYDVKM. From the cysteine up to the phenylalanine, the CDR3 has a length of 12 residues. The DNA shown is the 36-base CDR3, in frame from base 1. V is pared back by 2 bases and J by 8 bases, with 6 bases lying between the germline termini. In Seattle, one collaborating source enrolled patients while the infection was active and tracked those patients longitudinally over the course of disease. The collaborating institutions used their own protocols to collect whole blood in K2EDTA tubes. Collaborator samples were shipped for TCRbeta analysis as frozen whole blood, isolated PBMCs, or DNA extracted from either sample type. About this clone itself: Its antigen has not been determined. No base-level quality is on record; no much larger clone is a single base apart.

The sequenced sample was peripheral blood. The sequence was collected from a woman aged 55-75 years with COVID-19, enrolled during active disease. The V gene is TRBV28 and the J gene is TRBJ1-4; no D gene is confidently identified. Here is the DNA: TGTGCCAGCAGTTTAGGAGGGGAAAAACTGTTTTTT. It translates as CASSLGGEKLFF.